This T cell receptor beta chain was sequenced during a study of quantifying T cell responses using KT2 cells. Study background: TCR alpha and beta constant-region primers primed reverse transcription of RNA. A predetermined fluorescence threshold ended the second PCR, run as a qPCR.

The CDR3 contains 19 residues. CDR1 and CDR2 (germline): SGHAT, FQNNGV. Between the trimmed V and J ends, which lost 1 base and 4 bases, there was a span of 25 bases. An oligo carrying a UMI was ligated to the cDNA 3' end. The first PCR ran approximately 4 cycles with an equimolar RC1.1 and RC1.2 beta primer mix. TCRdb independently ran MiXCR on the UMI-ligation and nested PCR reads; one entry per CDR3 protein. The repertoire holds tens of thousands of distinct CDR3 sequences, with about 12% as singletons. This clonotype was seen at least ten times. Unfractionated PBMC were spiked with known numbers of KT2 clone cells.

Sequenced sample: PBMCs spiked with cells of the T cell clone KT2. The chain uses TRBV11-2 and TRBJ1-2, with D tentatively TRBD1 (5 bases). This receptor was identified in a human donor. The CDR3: CASSLGPRTTAEVGYGYTF. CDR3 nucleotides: TGTGCCAGCAGCTTAGGTCCACGGACGACAGCCGAAGTAGGCTATGGCTACACCTTC.